The entry that follows covers one TCR beta chain sequence. The sample is drawn from a study of T cells in Graves' hyperthyroidism and ophthalmopathy. The CDR3 is made up of 13 amino acids. Trimming stripped 2 bases from V and 7 bases from J, with 12 bases between. Germline V gene lookup returns CDR1 SNHLY and CDR2 FYNNEI. Authors of the study amplified TCR beta CDR3 regions from RNA transcripts. When the TCR CDR3 underwent first-round RT-PCR, the HTBI primer set was used. TCRdb reprocessed the multiplex PCR reads with MiXCR, giving one entry per CDR3 protein. Among a few hundred thousand distinct CDR3 sequences listed, roughly 13% were seen once.

The sample taken for sequencing was blood. The source of this sequence is a woman in her 40s with Graves' ophthalmopathy. The chain uses TRBV2 and TRBJ2-7; D tentatively fits TRBD1 or TRBD2 (5 bases each). The CDR3 spells CASSERQGGEQYF. DNA of the CDR3: TGTGCCAGCAGTGAACGGCAGGGCGGGGAGCAGTACTTC.